This entry lists 28 T cell receptor beta chains sequenced from one sample in a study of CD8 T cells in ankylosing spondylitis. Antigens of these TCRs are unknown. Study results and caveats: Apparently characteristic of ankylosing spondylitis blood was a TCR beta motif (about 8 highly homologous variants).

TCRdb fed the 5' RACE reads into MiXCR, producing one record per CDR3 protein. This sample has around 450,000 distinct CDR3 sequences, with roughly a quarter found just once. Sequencing was carried out using blood, either unsorted or a sorted T cell fraction (not recorded which). The receptors originated from a male donor with ankylosing spondylitis.

This clonotype was seen only once. The genes are TRBV20-1 and TRBJ1-1, with 8 nucleotides matching TRBD1. The J segment lost 3 bases and the V segment lost 6 bases, leaving 6 bases of the junction unmatched. Germline CDR1 DFQATT, CDR2 SNEGSKA (reference sequence). The CDR3 has 13 amino acids. This chain's CDR3 is CSAPGQADTEAFF. The CDR3 DNA sequence: TGCAGTGCGCCGGGACAGGCGGACACTGAAGCTTTCTTT.

The rearrangement joins TRBV6-4 to TRBJ2-3; the match to TRBD2 covers 9 bases. The CDR3 is 13 residues long. Per the germline V gene, CDR1 is MRHNA and CDR2 is SNTAGT. Trimming cost V 4 bases and J 9 bases; bases outside gene matches: 5. This CDR3 is CASSVRLAETQYF. CDR3 nucleotide sequence: TGTGCCAGCAGTGTAAGACTAGCGGAGACGCAGTATTTT.

The chain links TRBV2 to TRBJ2-5, with 7 bases that match TRBD1. The CDR3 spans 15 residues. Germline V lookup: CDR1 SNHLY, CDR2 FYNNEI. After removal of 5 bases from V and 1 base from J, the junction contained 7 bases not matched to a gene. The CDR3 spells CASSLQTGSQETQYF. CDR3 coding DNA: TGTGCCAGCAGTCTACAGACAGGGTCCCAAGAGACCCAGTACTTC.

This clonotype was recorded a few times. The J gene is TRBJ2-5, the V gene TRBV7-9; D tentatively reads TRBD1 or TRBD2 (5 bases each). The CDR3 runs to 16 residues. Per the germline V gene, CDR1 is SEHNR and CDR2 is FQNEAQ (reference sequence). Trimming cost V 6 bases and J 3 bases, with 20 bases left between them. As DNA, the CDR3 is TGTGCCAGCAGTCTGGGAGCAGGGTCGGGTGAAGAGACCCAGTACTTC. Amino acids: CASSLGAGSGEETQYF.

The chain has TRBV5-1 and TRBJ1-1; tentative D call: TRBD1 (5 bases). The CDR3 has 13 amino acids. V lost 3 bases and J 4 bases, leaving 10 bases between the germline ends. Germline CDR1 is SGHRS and CDR2 is YFSETQ. The CDR3: CASSWDGLTEAFF. The CDR3 coding sequence is TGCGCCAGCAGCTGGGACGGGCTCACTGAAGCTTTCTTT.

This clonotype was seen a handful of times. The chain uses TRBV15 and TRBJ2-3; D call uncertain. Per germline, CDR1 LNHNV and CDR2 YYDKDF (reference sequence). Trimming took 0 bases from V and 4 from J, leaving 8 bases between them. The CDR3 totals 14 residues. The CDR3 sequence: CATSRDRTADTQYF. In DNA, the CDR3 is TGTGCCACCAGCAGAGATCGAACGGCAGATACGCAGTATTTT.

The V and J genes are TRBV5-1 and TRBJ1-3; D gene uncertain. The germline gives CDR1 SGHRS, CDR2 YFSETQ. The CDR3 covers 14 residues. The ends were cut back, 4 bases at V and 2 bases at J, with 10 bases in the middle. CDR3 in DNA: TGCGCCAGCAGCGCCCCGGGGACTGGAAACACCATATATTTT. Translation gives CASSAPGTGNTIYF.

The V call is TRBV20-1, the J call TRBJ2-1; no definite D call. The V end was cut by 0 bases, the J end by 3 bases, with 6 bases between. Per the germline V gene, CDR1 is DFQATT and CDR2 is SNEGSKA (reference sequence). This CDR3 spans 13 amino acids. CDR3 nucleotide sequence: TGCAGTGCTAGAGATACGGTCTACAATGAGCAGTTCTTC. Translated: CSARDTVYNEQFF.

This clonotype has just a few counts. CDR3 sequence: CASSFSPSTYEQYF. CDR3 coding DNA: TGTGCCAGCAGTTTCTCTCCTAGTACCTACGAGCAGTACTTC. This sequence joins TRBV12-3 or TRBV12-4 and TRBJ2-7; D is uncertain. V dropped 3 bases and J dropped 2 bases, with 11 bases sitting between them. The CDR3 extends over 14 amino acids.

This clonotype was observed a handful of times. The J gene is TRBJ2-2, the V gene TRBV12-3 or TRBV12-4, with 13 nucleotides matching TRBD2. Trimming at V came to 5 bases and at J to 7 bases, leaving 7 bases not matched to a gene. The CDR3 length is 16 residues. CDR3 region: CASSPGLAGMVGELFF. In DNA form, the CDR3 reads TGTGCCAGCAGTCCGGGACTAGCGGGAATGGTCGGGGAGCTGTTTTTT.

This clonotype was recorded a few times. The genes are TRBV7-2 and TRBJ1-2, with TRBD1 as a possible D gene (5 bases). This CDR3 region has 15 residues. Per germline, CDR1 SGHTA and CDR2 FQGNSA. Deletions cut 1 base from V and 8 bases from J, with 17 bases between. CDR3 sequence: CASSLGGSTTQGYTF. CDR3 DNA: TGTGCCAGCAGCTTAGGGGGCAGCACAACTCAGGGCTACACCTTC.

The chain has TRBV19 and TRBJ1-1; 8 bases map to TRBD1. V shed 6 bases, J shed 3 bases, and the junction held 6 bases outside the gene matches. Germline V gives CDR1 LNHDA, CDR2 SQIVND (reference sequence). The CDR3 covers 14 residues. CDR3 amino acids: CASSRTGRDTEAFF. In DNA, the CDR3 is TGTGCCAGTAGCCGGACAGGGAGGGACACTGAAGCTTTCTTT.

The sample holds a few counts of this clonotype. The chain combines TRBV24-1 with TRBJ2-5; 8 nucleotides agree with TRBD1. The V gene end was trimmed by 3 bases and the J gene end by 5 bases; junction bases not matched to a gene: 7. The CDR3 sequence is 15 residues long. The germline V gene has CDR1 KGHDR and CDR2 SFDVKD. The CDR3 nucleotides read TGTGCCACCAGTGATCGACAGGGGAGCGGTGAGACCCAGTACTTC. Protein product: CATSDRQGSGETQYF.

This chain connects TRBV24-1 to TRBJ1-1, with TRBD1 matching over 7 bases. Germline CDR1 is KGHDR and CDR2 is SFDVKD. This CDR3 spans 13 amino acids. The J segment lost 8 bases and the V segment lost 7 bases, leaving 9 bases of the junction unmatched. The CDR3 nucleotides are TGTGCCACCAGAGGAAGCAGGGGGGCCGAAGCTTTCTTT. Protein product: CATRGSRGAEAFF.

This clonotype appeared once. V gene TRBV7-2 combines with J gene TRBJ2-2; TRBD2 matches 8 bases. The CDR3 totals 15 residues. Germline assignment: CDR1 SGHTA and CDR2 FQGNSA. V was clipped by 3 bases and J by 6 bases; unmatched bases: 6. The CDR3 bases are TGTGCCAGCAGCTTCGGCGGGAGGAAAGCCGGGGAGCTGTTTTTT. Encoded protein: CASSFGGRKAGELFF. Full variable domain (outside the CDR3, taken from reference TRBV7-2 and TRBJ2-2): GAGVSQSPSNKVTEKGKDVELRCDPISGHTALYWYRQSLGQGLEFLIYFQGNSAPDKSGLPSDRFSAERTGGSVSTLTIQRTQQEDSAVYLCASSFGGRKAGELFFGEGSRLTVL.

The genes are TRBV12-3 or TRBV12-4 and TRBJ1-5; D remains unclear. CDR3 length equals 14 residues. Trimming shortened V by 2 bases and J by 9 bases, and 14 bases separated the two germline ends. The CDR3 is CASSLRADLGPQHF. DNA for the CDR3: TGTGCCAGCAGTTTAAGGGCGGACCTGGGGCCCCAGCATTTT.

In this sample, this clonotype turned up many times. This sequence joins TRBV12-3 or TRBV12-4 and TRBJ1-3, with TRBD1 as a possible D gene (5 bases). The CDR3 sequence is 20 residues long. V was shortened by 2 bases and J by 0 bases, with 23 bases between the two germline ends. CDR3 in amino acids: CASSLPVGGRVPSSGNTIYF. CDR3 sequence (DNA): TGTGCCAGCAGTTTACCGGTTGGGGGGAGGGTCCCGAGCTCTGGAAACACCATATATTTT.

This clonotype was found a few times. The rearrangement joins TRBV29-1 to TRBJ2-3, with 12 positions matching TRBD1. With V trimmed by 7 bases and J by 6 bases, 5 bases remained unmatched. Germline V lookup: CDR1 SQVTM, CDR2 ANQGSEA. The length of the CDR3 is 13 residues. CDR3 sequence: CSGGTGGPDTQYF. The CDR3 DNA is TGCAGCGGGGGGACAGGGGGCCCTGATACGCAGTATTTT.

This clonotype was observed a handful of times. The chain couples TRBV27 to TRBJ1-2, with D maybe TRBD1 (6 bases). Germline V gene lookup returns CDR1 MNHEY and CDR2 SMNVEV (reference sequence). V lost 3 bases, J lost 6 bases, and 14 bases lay in between. There are 14 residues in the CDR3. The CDR3 sequence is CASSFLQGRHGYTF. In DNA, the CDR3 is TGTGCCAGCAGTTTCCTACAGGGACGCCATGGCTACACCTTC.

The chain couples TRBV27 to TRBJ1-4; weak D call: TRBD1 (6 bases). Between the trimmed V and J ends, which lost 1 base and 3 bases, there was a span of 9 bases. Germline assignment: CDR1 MNHEY and CDR2 SMNVEV (reference sequence). The CDR3 is 15 residues long. The CDR3 region has the DNA TGTGCCAGCAGTTTATTGGCAGGGGCTAATGAAAAACTGTTTTTT. This codes for CASSLLAGANEKLFF.

This chain uses TRBV19 with TRBJ1-1; D is undetermined. Trimming took off 8 bases at V and 1 base at J, with 8 bases between the two ends. The CDR3 spans 12 residues. Germline V lookup: CDR1 LNHDA, CDR2 SQIVND (reference sequence). The CDR3 region is CASYATNTEAFF. The CDR3 DNA follows: TGTGCCAGTTACGCGACGAACACTGAAGCTTTCTTT.

The V and J genes are TRBV29-1 and TRBJ2-2; maybe TRBD1 (5 bases). Germline CDR1 is SQVTM and CDR2 is ANQGSEA. The CDR3 runs to 14 residues. The V and J ends lost 6 bases and 2 bases respectively, with 13 bases between them. The CDR3 protein is CSVGRQSNTGELFF. The CDR3 DNA is TGCAGCGTCGGAAGACAGTCAAACACCGGGGAGCTGTTTTTT.

The V and J genes are TRBV19 and TRBJ2-1; D possibly corresponds to TRBD2 (5 bases). The V gene's germline CDR1 is LNHDA and CDR2 SQIVND (reference sequence). Trimming shortened V by 1 base and J by 6 bases, and 10 bases separated the two germline ends. This CDR3 has 14 residues. The CDR3 DNA sequence: TGTGCCAGTAGTATAGCCGAGGAGGTCAATGAGCAGTTCTTC. This encodes CASSIAEEVNEQFF.

This clonotype was seen only a few times. The chain joins TRBV12-3 or TRBV12-4 to TRBJ2-3; 13 bases map to TRBD2. The CDR3 is made up of 16 amino acids. V dropped 6 bases and J dropped 5; count of bases not matched to a gene: 8. This chain's CDR3 is CASRIGLAGVRDTQYF. The CDR3 nucleotides read TGTGCCAGCAGAATTGGACTAGCGGGAGTGAGAGATACGCAGTATTTT.

This chain joins TRBV5-1 and TRBJ1-5; D gene ambiguous. The V end was cut by 0 bases, the J end by 5 bases, with 6 bases between. The CDR3 covers 13 residues. Looked up from germline, CDR1 is SGHRS and CDR2 is YFSETQ. CDR3 sequence (DNA): TGCGCCAGCAGCTTGGTGTCCGATCAGCCCCAGCATTTT. It yields the protein CASSLVSDQPQHF.

This clonotype was seen a handful of times. CDR3 residues: CASGQENEKLFF. CDR3 nucleotides: TGTGCCAGCGGACAGGAGAATGAAAAACTGTTTTTT. V gene TRBV2 combines with J gene TRBJ1-4; TRBD1 matches at 7 bases. Germline CDR1 and CDR2: SNHLY and FYNNEI. The V gene end was trimmed by 8 bases and the J gene end by 5 bases; junction bases not matched to a gene: 2. The CDR3 loop spans 12 amino acids.

This clonotype occurred a few times. The chain has TRBV15 and TRBJ1-3; D remains ambiguous. This CDR3 is 16 amino acids long. From germline, CDR1 is LNHNV and CDR2 YYDKDF (reference sequence). V was shortened by 0 bases and J by 0 bases, with 9 bases between the two germline ends. This CDR3 is CATSRDAGVSGNTIYF. CDR3 sequence (DNA): TGTGCCACCAGCAGAGATGCGGGAGTCTCTGGAAACACCATATATTTT.

V and J are TRBV20-1 and TRBJ2-7, with TRBD2 identical over 8 bases. This CDR3 region has 17 residues. Germline loops: CDR1 DFQATT, CDR2 SNEGSKA (reference sequence). The V gene end was trimmed by 7 bases and the J gene end by 0 bases; junction bases not matched to a gene: 17. CDR3 loop: CSVVLKKREQASYEQYF. The CDR3 coding sequence is TGCAGTGTGGTCCTGAAAAAGCGGGAGCAAGCCTCCTACGAGCAGTACTTC.